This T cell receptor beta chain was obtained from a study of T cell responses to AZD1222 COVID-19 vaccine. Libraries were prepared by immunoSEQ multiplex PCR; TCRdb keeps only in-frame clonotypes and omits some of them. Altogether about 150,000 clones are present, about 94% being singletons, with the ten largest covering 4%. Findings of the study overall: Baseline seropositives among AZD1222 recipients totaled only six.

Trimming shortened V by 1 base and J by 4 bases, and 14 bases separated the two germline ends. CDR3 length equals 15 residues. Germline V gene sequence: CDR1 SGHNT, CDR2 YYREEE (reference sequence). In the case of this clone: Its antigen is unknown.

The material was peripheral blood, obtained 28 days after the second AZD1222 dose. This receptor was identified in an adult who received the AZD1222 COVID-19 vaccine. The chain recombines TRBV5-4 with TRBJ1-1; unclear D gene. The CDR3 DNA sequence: TGTGCCAGCAGCTTGATCGCGGTAGCAGGCACTGAAGCTTTCTTT. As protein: CASSLIAVAGTEAFF.